Shown below are 18 T cell receptor beta chains from a single sample sequenced in a study of T cell responses to AZD1222 COVID-19 vaccine. Libraries were prepared by immunoSEQ multiplex PCR; TCRdb keeps only in-frame clonotypes and omits some of them. The sample holds 90,000 to 140,000 clones, more than 75% seen once. The sample consisted of peripheral blood, taken on day 0 of AZD1222 vaccination. All receptors come from an adult in good health.

The chain links TRBV3-1 (or the pseudogene TRBV3-2) to TRBJ2-7, with 11 bases lining up with TRBD2. Germline V gene sequence: CDR1 LGHDT, CDR2 YNNKEL (reference sequence). The V and J ends lost 1 base and 4 bases, in that order; junction bases with no gene match: 9. This CDR3 region has 17 residues. CDR3 loop: CASSQVWASGGKYEQYF. The CDR3 DNA is TGTGCCAGCAGCCAAGTGTGGGCTAGCGGGGGGAAATACGAGCAGTACTTC.

This chain connects TRBV11-2 to TRBJ1-2; unclear D gene. The V gene lost 4 bases and the J gene lost 5 bases, with 11 bases spanning the gap. This CDR3 comprises 13 residues. Germline CDR1 and CDR2: SGHAT and FQNNGV. The CDR3, as DNA: TGTGCCAGCAGCTCGAGCGGACCTTATGGCTACACCTTC. As protein: CASSSSGPYGYTF.

The chain joins TRBV6-6 to TRBJ1-1, with D possibly matching TRBD1 (5 bases). In germline, CDR1 is MNHNY, CDR2 SVGAGI (reference sequence). The CDR3 loop spans 13 amino acids. V was shortened by 1 base and J by 6 bases, with 9 bases between the two germline ends. CDR3 in DNA: TGTGCCAGCAGTTACTTGGGCAGGGCTGAAGCTTTCTTT. Translation gives CASSYLGRAEAFF.

The gene calls are TRBV7-9 and TRBJ1-2, with 7 bases aligning to TRBD1. The germline gives CDR1 SEHNR, CDR2 FQNEAQ (reference sequence). V dropped 5 bases and J dropped 8; count of bases not matched to a gene: 17. This CDR3 has 16 residues. The CDR3 DNA is TGTGCCAGCAGCCATAGCGAGACAGGGCCCTTGGGAGGCTACACCTTC. Protein product: CASSHSETGPLGGYTF.

The gene calls are TRBV27 and TRBJ1-5, with a weak D call TRBD1 (6 bases). Germline loops: CDR1 MNHEY, CDR2 SMNVEV (reference sequence). The CDR3 is 15 residues long. Deletions cut 1 base from V and 1 base from J, with 8 bases between. The CDR3 nucleotides read TGTGCCAGCAGTTTATTAGGGGGGAGCAATCAGCCCCAGCATTTT. Its translation: CASSLLGGSNQPQHF.

CDR3 sequence (DNA): TGTGCCAGCAGTATCCTGGGGGAGCTGTTTTTT. Protein: CASSILGELFF. The gene calls are TRBV3-1 (or the pseudogene TRBV3-2) and TRBJ2-2; D gene uncertain. CDR3 size: 11 residues. Trimming shortened V by 6 bases and J by 8 bases, and 7 bases separated the two germline ends. CDR1 is LGHDT and CDR2 is YNNKEL in the germline V gene (reference sequence).

The genes are TRBV6-5 and TRBJ2-5; 7 bases fit TRBD1. CDR1 and CDR2 from the germline V gene are MNHEY and SVGAGI. The CDR3 consists of 13 residues. The junction had 6 bases not matched to a gene; V was cut back by 6 bases and J by 5 bases. The DNA for the CDR3 is TGTGCCAGCAGAAGACAGGGCGGGGAGACCCAGTACTTC. This gives the protein CASRRQGGETQYF.

This clone has only one observation. The chain is built from TRBV4-3 and TRBJ1-4; D is uncertain. The V gene lost 0 bases and the J gene lost 8 bases, with 13 bases spanning the gap. Germline V gene data show CDR1 as LGHNA and CDR2 as YSLEER. The CDR3 runs to 15 residues. The CDR3 coding sequence is TGCGCCAGCAGCCAAGAGGGCAGCTCGGGGGAAAAACTGTTTTTT. Protein sequence: CASSQEGSSGEKLFF.

In its sample, this clone was seen a few times. This chain uses TRBV5-8 with TRBJ2-1; D is possibly TRBD2 (6 bases). Trimming pared 3 bases from V and 9 bases from J, leaving 10 bases between. Germline V gene lookup returns CDR1 SGHTS and CDR2 YDEGEE. CDR3 size: 12 residues. Here the CDR3 reads CASSWRGVEQFF. The CDR3 DNA reads TGTGCCAGCAGCTGGAGGGGAGTTGAGCAGTTCTTC. Together with reference TRBV5-8 and TRBJ2-1, the CDR3 gives the full variable domain: EAGVTQSPTHLIKTRGQQATLRCSPISGHTSVYWYQQALGLGLQFLLWYDEGEERNRGNFPPRFSGRQFPNYSSELNVNALELEDSALYLCASSWRGVEQFFGPGTRLTVL.

The rearrangement joins TRBV6-5 to TRBJ2-3, with 8 bases matching TRBD2. Germline lookup yields CDR1 MNHEY and CDR2 SVGAGI. The CDR3 contains 15 residues. V dropped 2 bases and J dropped 3; count of bases not matched to a gene: 4. CDR3 sequence: CASSYVAGRTDTQYF. The CDR3, as DNA: TGTGCCAGCAGTTACGTAGCGGGACGGACAGATACGCAGTATTTT.

Concerning this clone: The junction shows a germline mismatch at one end, possibly a read error. The chain links TRBV7-7 to TRBJ2-3, with TRBD2 matching 11 bases. Germline V gene lookup returns CDR1 SSHAT and CDR2 FNYEAQ (reference sequence). The CDR3 length is 17 residues. CDR3 sequence reads: CASSLATSGGSTDTQYF. CDR3 coding DNA: TGTGCTAGCAGCTTGGCCACTAGCGGGGGAAGCACAGATACGCAGTATTTT.

To note about this clone: The limits of the CDR3 on the DNA are not certain, so only TCRdb's listed CDR3 is given. This chain joins TRBV7-9 and TRBJ1-1; the table's D gene call, TRBD1, was not cross checked with the DNA. The CDR3 region is 14 residues in length, termini included. Germline V gene lookup returns CDR1 SEHNR and CDR2 FQNEAQ (reference sequence). CDR3 region: CASSLGQSPFGPGF.

V is TRBV28 and J is TRBJ1-2; D is possibly TRBD1 (6 bases). The germline V and J ends were trimmed by 5 bases and 7 bases, with 17 bases remaining between them. The CDR3 length is 14 residues. The germline V gene has CDR1 MDHEN and CDR2 SYDVKM. The chain's CDR3 is CASSAGGQSFGYTF. CDR3 coding DNA: TGTGCCAGCAGTGCCGGTGGACAGAGCTTTGGCTACACCTTC.

The V gene is TRBV5-1, the J gene TRBJ1-1; D gene unclear. This CDR3 spans 14 amino acids. Germline lookup yields CDR1 SGHRS and CDR2 YFSETQ. V lost 4 bases and J 5 bases, leaving 15 bases between the germline ends. The CDR3 DNA is TGCGCCAGCAGCCTAACGAGCGAGATAACTGAAGCTTTCTTT. It yields the protein CASSLTSEITEAFF.

The rearrangement links TRBV5-1 to TRBJ1-6; maybe TRBD1 (6 bases). This CDR3 contains 15 residues. The ends were cut back, 0 bases at V and 8 bases at J, with 12 bases in the middle. The germline CDR1 and CDR2 sequences are SGHRS and YFSETQ. For the CDR3, the DNA is TGCGCCAGCAGCTTGGTGCCGGGGGGCGATTCACCCCTCCACTTT. Translating gives CASSLVPGGDSPLHF.

The chain couples TRBV14 to TRBJ1-1, with no clear D. Germline values: CDR1 SGHDN, CDR2 FVKESK. Trimming removed 4 bases at V and 2 bases at J, with 8 bases between. This CDR3 comprises 13 residues. CDR3 sequence: CASSLTANTEAFF. The DNA of the CDR3 is TGTGCCAGCAGCCTCACAGCTAACACTGAAGCTTTCTTT.

The rearrangement joins TRBV9 to TRBJ2-2; 9 positions agree with TRBD2. Germline V gene sequence: CDR1 SGDLS, CDR2 YYNGEE. This CDR3 is built from 17 residues. Trimming cost V 0 bases and J 3 bases; bases outside gene matches: 6. The CDR3, as DNA: TGTGCCAGCAGCGTAGATCTCCTAGCGGGGTACACCGGGGAGCTGTTTTTT. As protein: CASSVDLLAGYTGELFF.

The genes are TRBV5-5 and TRBJ1-3; D is unresolved. Germline V CDR1 and CDR2: SGHKS, YYEKEE (reference sequence). CDR3 length: 13 residues. V lost 0 bases, J lost 11 bases, and 12 bases lay in between. The chain's CDR3 is CASSLGQVPPIYF. The CDR3 coding sequence is TGTGCCAGCAGCTTGGGTCAGGTCCCCCCCATATATTTT. The whole variable domain, filled in from reference TRBV5-5 and TRBJ1-3, reads DAGVTQSPTHLIKTRGQQVTLRCSPISGHKSVSWYQQVLGQGPQFIFQYYEKEERGRGNFPDRFSARQFPNYSSELNVNALLLGDSALYLCASSLGQVPPIYFGEGSWLTVV.